This TCR beta chain comes out of a study of blood T cell repertoires in COVID-19. Study context: Samples of COVID-19 (acute and convalescent) were obtained from the United States, Italy and Spain. The cDNA or gDNA used as material had been derived from T cells, B-cell-depleted T cells, or PBMCs.

Original processing notes: Reference gene primer amplification yielded estimated nucleated cell counts. Produced via immunoSEQ multiplex PCR; TCRdb's table is partial and in-frame only. V and J calls and clone size come straight from that table; D and trimming were deduced from the DNA. The table has approximately 190,000 clones, around nine tenths seen once. The CDR3 covers 14 residues. J lost 3 bases, V lost 4 bases, and 4 bases had no gene match. Germline V gene sequence: CDR1 SGHRS, CDR2 YFSETQ. The chain has TRBV5-1 and TRBJ1-3; 7 bases fit TRBD1. The sequenced sample was peripheral blood. This sequence originates from a man aged 65 to 85 with active or convalescent COVID-19. CDR3 region: CASSAGTVGNTIYF. The CDR3 nucleotides read TGCGCCAGCAGCGCCGGGACAGTTGGAAACACCATATATTTT.